The T cell receptor beta chain under discussion was sequenced for a study of cytomegalovirus exposure and HLA in healthy donors. Generated by immunoSEQ multiplex PCR, the TCRdb table keeps only in-frame clones and is missing some. The data hold tens of thousands of clones, with roughly 92% observed a single time. This CDR3 contains 14 residues. The V segment lost 7 bases and the J segment 5 bases; nucleotides outside the gene matches: 8. Germline V gives CDR1 SGHNT, CDR2 YYREEE (reference sequence). The V and J genes are TRBV5-4 and TRBJ2-5, with TRBD2 matching 10 bases. The sequenced material came from PBMCs. The clonotype originates from a man aged 18 to 35 in good health and CMV-seronegative. The CDR3: CASVSSGSSETQYF. CDR3 bases: TGTGCCAGCGTTTCTAGCGGGAGTTCGGAGACCCAGTACTTC.